This T cell receptor beta chain was sequenced for a study of response to subunit inactivated influenza vaccine. The V and J ends lost 0 bases and 4 bases respectively, with 12 bases between them. Per germline, CDR1 LGHNA and CDR2 YSLEER. CDR3 length: 15 amino acids. Turning to this clonotype: The CDR3 ends on some other residue instead of the conserved phenylalanine or tryptophan, so this is likely a read error.

TCRdb reanalysed the RT-PCR reads using MiXCR and keeps one entry per CDR3 protein. The profile covers 550,000 to 800,000 distinct CDR3 sequences, with 11% to 15% appearing a single time and 6.5% to 8.5% taken by the ten largest. This sequence originates from a man in his fifties who received an inactivated influenza vaccine. The genes are TRBV4-3 and TRBJ1-2; D gene unclear. The input for sequencing was PBMCs from blood, taken roughly 15 days before vaccination. The CDR3, as DNA: TGCGCCAGCAGCCAAGATCTCACGGAATTCTATGGCTACACCTTA. This translates into CASSQDLTEFYGYTL.